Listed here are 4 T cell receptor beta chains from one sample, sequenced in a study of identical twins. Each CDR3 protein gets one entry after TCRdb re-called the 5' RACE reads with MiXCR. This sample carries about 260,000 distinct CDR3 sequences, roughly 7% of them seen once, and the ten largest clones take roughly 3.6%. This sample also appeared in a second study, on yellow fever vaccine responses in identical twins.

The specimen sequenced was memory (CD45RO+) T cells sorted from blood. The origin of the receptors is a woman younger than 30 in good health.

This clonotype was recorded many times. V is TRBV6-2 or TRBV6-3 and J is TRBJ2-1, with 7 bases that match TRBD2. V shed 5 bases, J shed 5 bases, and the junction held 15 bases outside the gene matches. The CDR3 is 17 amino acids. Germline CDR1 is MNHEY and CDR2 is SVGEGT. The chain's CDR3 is CASSGLWWEGTHNEQFF. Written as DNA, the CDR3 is TGTGCCAGCAGTGGTCTTTGGTGGGAGGGTACCCACAATGAGCAGTTCTTC.

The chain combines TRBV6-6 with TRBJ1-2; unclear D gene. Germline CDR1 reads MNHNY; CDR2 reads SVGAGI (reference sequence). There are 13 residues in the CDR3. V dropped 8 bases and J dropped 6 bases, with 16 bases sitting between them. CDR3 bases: TGTGCCAGCCGAAACCGGGAGCTAGATGGCTACACCTTC. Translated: CASRNRELDGYTF.

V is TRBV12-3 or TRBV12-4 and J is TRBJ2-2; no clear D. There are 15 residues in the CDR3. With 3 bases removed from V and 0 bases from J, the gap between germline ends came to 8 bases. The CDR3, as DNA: TGTGCCAGCAGTTTTGAGTTTTCGAACACCGGGGAGCTGTTTTTT. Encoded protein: CASSFEFSNTGELFF.

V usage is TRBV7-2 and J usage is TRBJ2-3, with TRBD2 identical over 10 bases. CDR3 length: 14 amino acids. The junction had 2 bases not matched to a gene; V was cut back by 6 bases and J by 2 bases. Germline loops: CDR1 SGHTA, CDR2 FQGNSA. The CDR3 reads CASRLAGPTDTQYF. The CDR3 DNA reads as TGTGCCAGCAGACTAGCGGGACCCACAGATACGCAGTATTTT. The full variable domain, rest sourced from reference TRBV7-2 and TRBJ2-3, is GAGVSQSPSNKVTEKGKDVELRCDPISGHTALYWYRQSLGQGLEFLIYFQGNSAPDKSGLPSDRFSAERTGGSVSTLTIQRTQQEDSAVYLCASRLAGPTDTQYFGPGTRLTVL.